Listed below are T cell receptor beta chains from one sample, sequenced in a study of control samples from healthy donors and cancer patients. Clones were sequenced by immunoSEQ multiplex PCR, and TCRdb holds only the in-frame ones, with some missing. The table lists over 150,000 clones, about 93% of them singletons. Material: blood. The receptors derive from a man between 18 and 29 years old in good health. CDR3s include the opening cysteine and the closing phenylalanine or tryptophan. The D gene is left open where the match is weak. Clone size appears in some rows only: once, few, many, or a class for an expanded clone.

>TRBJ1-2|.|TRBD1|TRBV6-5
CASSYHPRGREGYTF
TGTGCCAGCAGTTACCATCCCAGGGGGAGAGAAGGCTACACCTTC
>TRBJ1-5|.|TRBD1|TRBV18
CASSGTGSWEPQHF
TGTGCCAGCTCGGGGACAGGCTCCTGGGAGCCCCAGCATTTT
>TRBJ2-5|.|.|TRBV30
CAWSVRETQYF
TGTGCCTGGAGTGTAAGGGAGACCCAGTACTTC
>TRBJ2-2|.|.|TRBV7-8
CASSFPQNTGELFF
TGTGCCAGCAGCTTTCCACAGAACACCGGGGAGCTGTTTTTT
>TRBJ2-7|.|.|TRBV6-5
CASMRRDEQYF
TGTGCCAGCATGAGAAGGGACGAGCAGTACTTC
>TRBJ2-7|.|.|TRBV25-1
CASAGPGVTYEQYF
TGTGCCAGCGCCGGTCCGGGGGTCACCTACGAGCAGTACTTC
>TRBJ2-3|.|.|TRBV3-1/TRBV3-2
CASSQEMRGGGPRNTQYF
TGTGCCAGCAGCCAAGAAATGAGAGGGGGGGGGCCCAGGAATACGCAGTATTTT
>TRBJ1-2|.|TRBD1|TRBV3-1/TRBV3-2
CASSQSTGGNYGYTF
TGTGCCAGCAGCCAATCGACAGGGGGCAACTATGGCTACACCTTC
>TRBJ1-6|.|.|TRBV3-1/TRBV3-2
CASLERGGLRPGQSSYNSPLHF
TGTGCCAGCCTCGAAAGGGGGGGTCTCCGACCCGGACAGAGCTCCTATAATTCACCCCTCCACTTT
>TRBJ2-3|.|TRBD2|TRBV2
CASRWAGGADTQYF
TGTGCCAGCAGGTGGGCCGGGGGGGCGGATACGCAGTATTTT
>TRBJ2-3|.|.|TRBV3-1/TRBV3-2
CASRPGGRTDTQYF
TGTGCCAGCAGGCCCGGGGGCCGCACAGATACGCAGTATTTT
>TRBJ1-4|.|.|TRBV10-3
CAISEFDSKSEKLFF
TGTGCCATCAGTGAGTTCGACAGCAAGAGTGAAAAACTGTTTTTT
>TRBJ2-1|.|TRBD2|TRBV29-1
CSVEGLAERDEQFF
TGCAGCGTTGAAGGGCTAGCGGAAAGGGATGAGCAGTTCTTC
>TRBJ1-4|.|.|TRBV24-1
CATSDQPHEKLFF
TGTGCCACCAGTGACCAACCACATGAAAAACTGTTTTTT
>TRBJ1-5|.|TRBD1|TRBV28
CASRGTVKSNQPQHF
TGTGCCAGCAGAGGGACAGTTAAAAGCAATCAGCCCCAGCATTTT
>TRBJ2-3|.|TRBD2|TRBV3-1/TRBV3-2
CASSPRAGVSTDTQYF
TGTGCCAGCAGTCCAAGAGCGGGGGTCTCCACAGATACGCAGTATTTT
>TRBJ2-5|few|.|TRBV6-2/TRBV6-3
CASSPTAAETQYF
TGTGCCAGCAGTCCGACCGCGGCGGAGACCCAGTACTTC
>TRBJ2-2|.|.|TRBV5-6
CASSLAGGGVAGNTGELFF
TGTGCCAGCAGTCTGGCAGGAGGAGGTGTGGCGGGAAACACCGGGGAGCTGTTTTTT
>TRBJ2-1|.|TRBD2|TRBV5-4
CASSSILAGDEQFF
TGTGCCAGCAGCTCGATCCTAGCGGGGGATGAGCAGTTCTTC
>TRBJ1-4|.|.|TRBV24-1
CATTSPRDTMNEKLFF
TGTGCCACGACGTCACCCCGGGACACGATGAATGAAAAACTGTTTTTT
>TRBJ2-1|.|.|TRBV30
CAWSVGGSYNEQFF
TGTGCCTGGAGTGTGGGGGGCTCCTACAATGAGCAGTTCTTC
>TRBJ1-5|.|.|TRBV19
CASSILRPYSNQPQHF
TGTGCCAGTAGTATTCTCAGACCCTATAGCAATCAGCCCCAGCATTTT
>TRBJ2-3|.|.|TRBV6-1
CASSEKGIGVGGDTQYF
TGTGCCAGCAGTGAAAAGGGTATCGGGGTTGGGGGGGATACGCAGTATTTT
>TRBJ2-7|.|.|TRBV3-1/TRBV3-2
CASSQRGAHEQYF
TGTGCCAGCAGCCAACGGGGTGCCCACGAGCAGTACTTC
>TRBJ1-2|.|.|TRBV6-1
CASSEEGDGGYTF
TGTGCCAGCAGTGAAGAGGGGGACGGCGGCTACACCTTC
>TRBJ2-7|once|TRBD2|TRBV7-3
CASSSTRRGSREYF
TGTGCCAGCAGCAGCACTAGGCGGGGGTCTCGGGAGTACTTC
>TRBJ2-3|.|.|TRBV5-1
CASSATPLGTSTDTQYF
TGCGCCAGCAGCGCTACACCGTTAGGTACTAGCACAGATACGCAGTATTTT
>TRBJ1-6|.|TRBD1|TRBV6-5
CASSWSGQGSSPLHF
TGTGCCAGCAGTTGGTCGGGACAGGGAAGTTCACCCCTCCACTTT
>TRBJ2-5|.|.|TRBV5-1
CASSLGDSLAETQYF
TGCGCCAGCAGCTTGGGCGACAGTTTAGCAGAGACCCAGTACTTC
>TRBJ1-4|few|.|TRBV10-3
CAIRVRLDEKLFF
TGTGCCATCAGGGTTCGGTTGGATGAAAAACTGTTTTTT
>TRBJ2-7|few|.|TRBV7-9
CASSFGPGGTYEQYF
TGTGCCAGCAGTTTTGGGCCAGGGGGGACCTACGAGCAGTACTTC
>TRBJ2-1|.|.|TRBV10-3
CAISESTNNEQFF
TGTGCCATCAGTGAGTCGACAAACAATGAGCAGTTCTTC